This TCR beta chain was recorded in a study of post-analysis software for immune sequencing data. Notes on the study in general: TRBV5-6, TRBV5-1 and TRBV20-1 were among five TRBV segments more frequent in patients than controls.

On this clonotype: The antigen is not known.

Trimming pared 3 bases from V and 1 base from J, leaving 11 bases between. The germline gives CDR1 MDHEN, CDR2 SYDVKM. There are 15 residues in the CDR3. Every TCR beta cDNA library bore unique molecular identifiers. TCRdb processed the PCR reads anew with MiXCR; each CDR3 protein has one entry. This repertoire shows roughly 400,000 distinct CDR3 sequences, 39% found once; its top ten account for 7.6%. The TCR comes from a girl aged 2-10 years with multiple sclerosis. V usage is TRBV28 and J usage is TRBJ2-3, with unresolved D. The sample consisted of blood. The CDR3 sequence: CASSLGGRRTDTQYF. The DNA for the CDR3 is TGTGCCAGCAGTTTGGGTGGCAGACGCACAGATACGCAGTATTTT.